The T cell receptor (beta chain) described here comes from a study of control samples from healthy donors and cancer patients. The protocol was immunoSEQ multiplex PCR, while the TCRdb copy is restricted to in-frame clones and leaves out a portion. The sample holds 230,000 or so clones, 85% to 95% seen once. This CDR3 spans 11 amino acids. Trimming took 0 bases from V and 11 from J, leaving 11 bases between them. Germline V lookup: CDR1 DFQATT, CDR2 SNEGSKA (reference sequence). The sample comprised blood. The gene calls are TRBV20-1 and TRBJ2-7, with D unclear. The TCR was taken from a man aged 45-65 years in good health. The CDR3 DNA reads TGCAGTGCTAGAGAGGGCCGGGTCGAGTACTTC. This codes for CSAREGRVEYF.